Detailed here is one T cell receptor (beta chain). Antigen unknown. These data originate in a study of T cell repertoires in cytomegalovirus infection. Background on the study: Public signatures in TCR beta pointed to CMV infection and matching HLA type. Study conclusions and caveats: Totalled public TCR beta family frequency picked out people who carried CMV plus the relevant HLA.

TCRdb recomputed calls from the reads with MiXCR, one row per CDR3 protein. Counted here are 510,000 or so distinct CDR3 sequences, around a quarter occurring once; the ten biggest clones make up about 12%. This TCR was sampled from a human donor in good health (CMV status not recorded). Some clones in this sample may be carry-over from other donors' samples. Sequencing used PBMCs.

CDR3 sequence: CASSTRTSGNLLSSYNEQFF. CDR3 sequence (DNA): TGTGCCAGCAGTACCCGGACTAGCGGGAATCTGCTGAGCTCCTACAATGAGCAGTTCTTC. The chain combines TRBV12-3 or TRBV12-4 with TRBJ2-1; 12 positions match TRBD2. V gave up 5 bases and J gave up 0 bases; unmatched junction bases: 14. The CDR3 sequence is 20 residues long.